Presented here are 24 T cell receptor beta chains from one specimen sequenced in a study of CD8 T cells in Susac syndrome. Random-hexamer reverse transcription was applied to about 0.5 to 1 ug RNA. TCRdb fed the immunoSEQ multiplex PCR reads into MiXCR, producing one record per CDR3 protein. Among approximately 190,000 distinct CDR3 sequences, approximately 94% were seen once, and the ten largest hold approximately 0.1%. Sequenced input: CD4+ T cells from PBMCs. Receptors were obtained from a human donor with Susac syndrome.

The rearrangement uses TRBV20-1 and TRBJ1-1; perhaps TRBD1 as D (6 bases). CDR1 is DFQATT, CDR2 SNEGSKA, per germline (reference sequence). The CDR3 loop spans 14 amino acids. The V gene lost 6 bases and the J gene lost 2 bases, with 16 bases spanning the gap. The CDR3 DNA follows: TGCAGTGCGCCGAACAGGGTACTCAACACTGAAGCTTTCTTT. Translating gives CSAPNRVLNTEAFF.

The V gene is TRBV7-9, the J gene TRBJ1-2; D not certain. Germline V gene sequence: CDR1 SEHNR, CDR2 FQNEAQ (reference sequence). Trimming removed 5 bases at V and 7 bases at J, with 17 bases between. CDR3 length equals 14 residues. CDR3 loop: CASSHGGDRSGYTF. In DNA, the CDR3 is TGTGCCAGCAGCCACGGTGGGGATAGGAGTGGCTACACCTTC.

This chain links TRBV24-1 with TRBJ2-5; TRBD1 matches 10 bases. The CDR3 consists of 15 residues. Germline V CDR1 and CDR2: KGHDR, SFDVKD. Trimming cost V 4 bases and J 4 bases; bases outside gene matches: 5. The CDR3 region has the DNA TGTGCCACCAGTGACCCGGACAGGGGGGGAGAGACCCAGTACTTC. Its protein is CATSDPDRGGETQYF.

The V call is TRBV5-6, the J call TRBJ2-5, with 9 bases lining up with TRBD2. CDR1 and CDR2 (germline): SGHDT, YYEEEE. The CDR3 runs to 16 residues. Losses at the gene ends were 7 bases for V and 0 bases for J; bases not matched to a gene: 10. DNA of the CDR3: TGTGCCAGCCATTGGGCGCGGGGGGGGTACCAAGAGACCCAGTACTTC. As protein: CASHWARGGYQETQYF.

The chain is built from TRBV7-9 and TRBJ2-6; D is undetermined. V gave up 3 bases and J gave up 0 bases, with 18 bases separating them. Germline V gene lookup returns CDR1 SEHNR and CDR2 FQNEAQ (reference sequence). The CDR3 runs to 19 residues. CDR3 region: CASSFAVFGPTSGANVLTF. The CDR3, as DNA: TGTGCCAGCAGCTTTGCGGTTTTCGGGCCTACCTCTGGGGCCAACGTCCTGACTTTC. Together with reference TRBV7-9 and TRBJ2-6, the CDR3 gives the full variable domain: DTGVSQNPRHKITKRGQNVTFRCDPISEHNRLYWYRQTLGQGPEFLTYFQNEAQLEKSRLLSDRFSAERPKGSFSTLEIQRTEQGDSAMYLCASSFAVFGPTSGANVLTFGAGSRLTVL.

The chain uses TRBV3-1 and TRBJ1-6; D call uncertain. In germline, CDR1 is LGHDT, CDR2 YNNKEL (reference sequence). Trimming removed 0 bases at V and 11 bases at J, with 8 bases between. This CDR3 is built from 13 residues. In DNA form, the CDR3 reads TGTGCCAGCAGCCAAGATCTTGGTCCACCCCTCCACTTT. It translates to CASSQDLGPPLHF.

V is TRBV19 and J is TRBJ1-4; D gene uncertain. The CDR3 extends over 13 amino acids. Deletions cut 6 bases from V and 7 bases from J, with 12 bases between. Per the germline V gene, CDR1 is LNHDA and CDR2 is SQIVND (reference sequence). The chain's CDR3 is CASRLSGVEKLFF. CDR3 bases: TGTGCCAGTAGGCTATCGGGTGTTGAAAAACTGTTTTTT.

V usage is TRBV9 and J usage is TRBJ1-2, with 8 bases identical to TRBD1. Looked up from germline, CDR1 is SGDLS and CDR2 is YYNGEE. This CDR3 is built from 15 residues. Trimming took 3 bases from V and 5 from J; bases not matched to a gene: 9. For the CDR3, the DNA is TGTGCCAGCAGCGCCCTGACAGGGGCCCATTATGGCTACACCTTC. Protein: CASSALTGAHYGYTF.

The J gene is TRBJ1-1, the V gene TRBV14; D might be TRBD1 (5 bases). Germline CDR1 and CDR2: SGHDN and FVKESK. This CDR3 has 13 residues. Trimming left V 7 bases short and J 7 bases short, with 16 bases between. CDR3 amino acids: CASTVRGLGEAFF. CDR3 coding DNA: TGTGCCAGCACGGTTCGGGGCTTGGGTGAAGCTTTCTTT.

This clonotype was found once. The J gene is TRBJ2-4, the V gene TRBV12-3 or TRBV12-4; possible D gene TRBD1, 6 bases. Trimming pared 5 bases from V and 13 bases from J, leaving 12 bases between. This CDR3 spans 11 amino acids. The CDR3: CASSILGHQYF. CDR3 nucleotide sequence: TGTGCCAGCAGTATCCTGGGACACCAGTACTTC.

The chain uses TRBV7-3 and TRBJ2-3; TRBD2 agrees at 12 bases. V was pared by 1 base and J by 5 bases, with 7 bases of the junction left unmatched. This CDR3 has 17 residues. CDR1 is SGHTA and CDR2 is FQGTGA in the germline V gene. The CDR3 DNA reads as TGTGCCAGCAGCTTAAATCCTAGCGGGGGGGCGTTAGATACGCAGTATTTT. Translated, it gives CASSLNPSGGALDTQYF.

The CDR3 loop is CASSLALPGTTYGYTF. The DNA of the CDR3 is TGTGCCAGCAGCTTGGCCCTACCGGGAACTACTTATGGCTACACCTTC. The genes are TRBV5-5 and TRBJ1-2, with D hard to call. The V and J ends lost 0 bases and 5 bases respectively, with 17 bases between them. CDR1 is SGHKS, CDR2 YYEKEE, per germline (reference sequence). CDR3 size: 16 residues.

The chain links TRBV19 to TRBJ2-2; 9 positions match TRBD1. With V trimmed by 4 bases and J by 0 bases, 6 bases remained unmatched. CDR3 length: 17 residues. Germline V gene data show CDR1 as LNHDA and CDR2 as SQIVND (reference sequence). Here the CDR3 DNA reads TGTGCCAGTAGTACAAGGCGGACAGGGGCGAACACCGGGGAGCTGTTTTTT. It is translated as CASSTRRTGANTGELFF.

The V call is TRBV4-3, the J call TRBJ1-6, with D tentatively TRBD1 (5 bases). Germline CDR1 is LGHNA and CDR2 is YSLEER. The CDR3 runs 16 residues. V lost 0 bases and J lost 2, with 8 bases in between. CDR3 DNA: TGCGCCAGCAGCCAAGAGGGACGCCCCTATAATTCACCCCTCCACTTT. This codes for CASSQEGRPYNSPLHF.

As concerns this clonotype: One end of the junction varies from germline; a read error may be responsible. This chain joins TRBV7-7 and TRBJ2-3; 7 bases align to TRBD1. Per germline, CDR1 SSHAT and CDR2 FNYEAQ (reference sequence). There are 15 residues in the CDR3. The CDR3 here is CASSRTGAFTDTQYF. The CDR3 DNA is TGTGCTAGCAGCCGAACAGGGGCCTTCACAGATACGCAGTATTTT.

This chain connects TRBV9 to TRBJ2-5, with no clear D. Trimming stripped 4 bases from V and 5 bases from J, with 12 bases between. Germline assignment: CDR1 SGDLS and CDR2 YYNGEE. This CDR3 region has 13 residues. The DNA of the CDR3 is TGTGCCAGCAGCTCGCGATTGCGGGAGACCCAGTACTTC. Amino acid sequence: CASSSRLRETQYF.

The J gene is TRBJ1-2, the V gene TRBV27; D possibly corresponds to TRBD1 (6 bases). The CDR3 loop spans 14 amino acids. Germline loops: CDR1 MNHEY, CDR2 SMNVEV (reference sequence). V lost 0 bases and J lost 6, with 11 bases in between. The CDR3: CASSLSSQGHGYTF. The CDR3 coding sequence is TGTGCCAGCAGTTTATCTTCCCAGGGGCATGGCTACACCTTC.

Only one count was recorded for this clonotype. The J gene is TRBJ2-1, the V gene TRBV3-1, with no clear D. The CDR3 runs 11 residues. Per germline, CDR1 LGHDT and CDR2 YNNKEL (reference sequence). Trimming took off 6 bases at V and 7 bases at J, with 7 bases between the two ends. The CDR3 coding sequence is TGTGCCAGCAGAAGGTGGAATGAGCAGTTCTTC. Its protein product is CASRRWNEQFF.

The rearrangement joins TRBV20-1 to TRBJ2-4, with a weak D call TRBD2 (6 bases). V lost 0 bases and J lost 0, with 12 bases in between. Germline V gene data show CDR1 as DFQATT and CDR2 as SNEGSKA (reference sequence). The CDR3 extends over 16 amino acids. In DNA, the CDR3 is TGCAGTGCTAGAGAGCACGGAGGGGTAGCCAAAAACATTCAGTACTTC. Its translation: CSAREHGGVAKNIQYF.

This clonotype showed up just once. The chain combines TRBV27 with TRBJ1-2; possible D gene TRBD1, 6 bases. CDR3 length: 14 amino acids. The V end lost 1 base, the J end lost 6 bases, and 12 bases lay between the germline ends. The germline V gene has CDR1 MNHEY and CDR2 SMNVEV (reference sequence). CDR3 residues: CASSLWGQVDGYTF. The CDR3 nucleotides read TGTGCCAGCAGTTTATGGGGGCAAGTCGATGGCTACACCTTC.

The chain combines TRBV5-1 with TRBJ2-1; 8 positions agree with TRBD2. The CDR3 length is 17 residues. In germline, CDR1 is SGHRS, CDR2 YFSETQ. V shed 0 bases, J shed 0 bases, and the junction held 5 bases outside the gene matches. The CDR3, as DNA: TGCGCCAGCAGCTTGGCGAGCGGGGGCAGCTCCTACAATGAGCAGTTCTTC. This gives the protein CASSLASGGSSYNEQFF.

V and J are TRBV6-2 or TRBV6-3 and TRBJ2-3; TRBD1 is a possible D gene (5 bases). V was trimmed by 6 bases and J by 0 bases, leaving 13 bases between them. Germline values: CDR1 MNHEY, CDR2 SVGEGT. The CDR3 is made up of 15 amino acids. DNA for the CDR3: TGTGCCAGCAGCGCACCAGGGTCGAGCACAGATACGCAGTATTTT. Translation gives CASSAPGSSTDTQYF.

V and J are TRBV6-5 and TRBJ1-5; the match to TRBD1 covers 8 bases. The CDR3 sequence is 14 residues long. Per germline, CDR1 MNHEY and CDR2 SVGAGI. V was pared by 6 bases and J by 7 bases, with 8 bases of the junction left unmatched. CDR3 protein: CASRNGQGFQPQHF. In DNA form, the CDR3 reads TGTGCCAGCAGAAACGGACAGGGTTTCCAGCCCCAGCATTTT.

The chain recombines TRBV29-1 with TRBJ2-7; D ambiguous. The CDR3 extends over 12 amino acids. Trimming removed 4 bases at V and 1 base at J, with 8 bases between. CDR1 and CDR2 from the germline V gene are SQVTM and ANQGSEA. For the CDR3, the DNA is TGCAGCGTTGCGGGCGGTTCCTACGAGCAGTACTTC. It yields the protein CSVAGGSYEQYF.